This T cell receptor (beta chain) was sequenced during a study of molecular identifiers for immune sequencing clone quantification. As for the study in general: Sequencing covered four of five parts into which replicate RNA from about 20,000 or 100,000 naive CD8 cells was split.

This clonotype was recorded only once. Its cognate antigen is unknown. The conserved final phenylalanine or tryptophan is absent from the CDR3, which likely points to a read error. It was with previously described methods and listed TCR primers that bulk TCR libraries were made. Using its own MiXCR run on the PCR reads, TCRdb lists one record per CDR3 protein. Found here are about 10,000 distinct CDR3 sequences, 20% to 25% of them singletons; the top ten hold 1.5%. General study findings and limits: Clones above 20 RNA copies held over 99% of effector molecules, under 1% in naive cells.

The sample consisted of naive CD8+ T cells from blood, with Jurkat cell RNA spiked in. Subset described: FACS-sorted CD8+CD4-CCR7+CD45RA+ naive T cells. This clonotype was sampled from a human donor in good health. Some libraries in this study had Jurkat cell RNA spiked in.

CDR3 sequence (DNA): TGTGCCAGCAGCGCCTCCGGGACAGCAAAGACTGAAGCTTTCTTA. It codes for CASSASGTAKTEAFL. This chain links TRBV9 with TRBJ1-1; TRBD1 matches 7 bases. V trimming: 3 bases; J trimming: 5 bases; junction bases outside the gene matches: 10. Germline V CDR1 and CDR2: SGDLS, YYNGEE. The length of the CDR3 is 15 residues.